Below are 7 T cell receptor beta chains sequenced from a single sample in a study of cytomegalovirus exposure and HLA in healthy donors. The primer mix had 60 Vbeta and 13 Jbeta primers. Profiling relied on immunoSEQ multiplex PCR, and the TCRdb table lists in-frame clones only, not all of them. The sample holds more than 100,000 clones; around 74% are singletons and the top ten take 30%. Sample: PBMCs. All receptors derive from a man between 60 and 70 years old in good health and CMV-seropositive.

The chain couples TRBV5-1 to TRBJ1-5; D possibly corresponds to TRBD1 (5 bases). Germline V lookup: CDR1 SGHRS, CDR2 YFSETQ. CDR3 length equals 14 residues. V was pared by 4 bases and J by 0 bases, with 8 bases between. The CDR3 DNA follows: TGCGCCAGCAGCCAGGGTAATAGCAATCAGCCCCAGCATTTT. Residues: CASSQGNSNQPQHF.

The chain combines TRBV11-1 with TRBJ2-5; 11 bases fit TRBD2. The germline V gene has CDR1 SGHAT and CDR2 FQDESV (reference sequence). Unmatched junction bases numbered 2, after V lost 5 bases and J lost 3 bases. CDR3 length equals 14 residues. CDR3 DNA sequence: TGTGCCAGCAGCCAACTAGCGGGGGAAGAGACCCAGTACTTC. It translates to CASSQLAGEETQYF. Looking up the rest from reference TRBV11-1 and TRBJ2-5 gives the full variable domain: EAEVAQSPRYKITEKSQAVAFWCDPISGHATLYWYRQILGQGPELLVQFQDESVVDDSQLPKDRFSAERLKGVDSTLKIQPAELGDSAMYLCASSQLAGEETQYFGPGTRLLVL.

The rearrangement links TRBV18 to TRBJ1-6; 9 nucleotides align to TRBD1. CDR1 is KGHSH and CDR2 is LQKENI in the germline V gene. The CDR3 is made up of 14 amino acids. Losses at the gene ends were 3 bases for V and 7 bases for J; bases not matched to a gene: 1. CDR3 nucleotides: TGTGCCAGCTCACCGGACAGGGGAAATTCACCCCTCCACTTT. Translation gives CASSPDRGNSPLHF.

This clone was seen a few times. The CDR3 protein is CASNNWGSQETQYF. CDR3 DNA sequence: TGTGCCAGCAACAACTGGGGCAGTCAAGAGACCCAGTACTTC. V gene TRBV11-2 combines with J gene TRBJ2-5, with D tentatively TRBD1 (5 bases). Trimming shortened V by 7 bases and J by 2 bases, and 14 bases separated the two germline ends. CDR1 and CDR2 (germline): SGHAT, FQNNGV. CDR3 size: 14 residues.

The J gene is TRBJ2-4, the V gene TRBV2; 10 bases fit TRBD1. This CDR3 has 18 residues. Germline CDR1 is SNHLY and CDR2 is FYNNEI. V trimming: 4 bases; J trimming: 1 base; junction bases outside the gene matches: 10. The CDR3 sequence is CASSAPGQGIGAKNIQYF. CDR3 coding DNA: TGTGCCAGCAGTGCGCCGGGACAGGGGATTGGGGCCAAAAACATTCAGTACTTC.

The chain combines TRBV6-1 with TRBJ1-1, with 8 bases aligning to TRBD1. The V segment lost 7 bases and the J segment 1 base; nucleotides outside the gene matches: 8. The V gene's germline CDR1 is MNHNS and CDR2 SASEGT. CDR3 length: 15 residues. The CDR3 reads CASNDPGTGNTEAFF. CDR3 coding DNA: TGTGCCAGCAATGACCCCGGGACAGGGAACACTGAAGCTTTCTTT.

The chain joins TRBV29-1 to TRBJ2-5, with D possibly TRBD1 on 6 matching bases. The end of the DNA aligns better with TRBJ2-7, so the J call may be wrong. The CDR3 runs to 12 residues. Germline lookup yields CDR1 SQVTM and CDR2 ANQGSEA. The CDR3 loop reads CSVTGQSYEQYF. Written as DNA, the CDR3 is TGCAGCGTGACAGGACAGTCCTACGAGCAGTACTTC.